Below, 21 T cell receptor beta chains from the same sample are listed, as sequenced in a study of regulatory T cells in long-lasting Graves disease. Sequencing libraries for TCR beta were prepared with iRepertoire HTBI primers and Arm-PCR of CDR3 regions. MiXCR, run by TCRdb on the multiplex PCR reads, gives a single entry per CDR3 protein. The sample carries about 310,000 distinct CDR3 sequences, roughly a fifth recorded once. The time point denotes: persistent/refractory GD, antithyroid drugs over 5 years with positive TRAb. TCR sequences were obtained from RNA taken from PBMCs. The sequenced sample was peripheral blood mononuclear cells (PBMCs), obtained when the disease was refractory, from a patient treated with antithyroid drugs. The receptors were gathered from a female donor with Graves disease.

This sequence joins TRBV6-2 or TRBV6-3 and TRBJ1-1, with D hard to call. The V and J ends lost 6 bases and 0 bases respectively, with 14 bases between them. Looked up from germline, CDR1 is MNHEY and CDR2 is SVGEGT. The CDR3 is made up of 15 amino acids. CDR3 DNA sequence: TGTGCCAGCAGCCCACGCGGGCCCATGAACACTGAAGCTTTCTTT. Protein product: CASSPRGPMNTEAFF.

The genes are TRBV15 and TRBJ1-6; 8 bases agree with TRBD1. The V gene's germline CDR1 is LNHNV and CDR2 YYDKDF (reference sequence). Trimming at V came to 1 base and at J to 6 bases, leaving 5 bases not matched to a gene. This CDR3 is built from 16 residues. The CDR3: CATSRGGTGTNSPLHF. As DNA, the CDR3 is TGTGCCACCAGCAGAGGTGGGACAGGAACTAATTCACCCCTCCACTTT.

The CDR3 region has the DNA TGCGCCAGCAGCCACGGACAGGGGGCGAGGAGCACTGAAGCTTTCTTT. Protein sequence: CASSHGQGARSTEAFF. V usage is TRBV4-1 and J usage is TRBJ1-1; the match to TRBD1 covers 11 bases. CDR3 length: 16 residues. Germline assignment: CDR1 MGHRA and CDR2 YSYEKL. V gave up 3 bases and J gave up 4 bases; unmatched junction bases: 7.

The chain links TRBV7-2 to TRBJ2-2, with 8 bases lining up with TRBD2. CDR3 length: 17 amino acids. The V gene's germline CDR1 is SGHTA and CDR2 FQGNSA. The junction had 16 bases not matched to a gene; V was cut back by 6 bases and J by 7 bases. The CDR3 sequence is CASRQVPGGPGHGELFF. For the CDR3, the DNA is TGTGCCAGCAGACAGGTCCCGGGAGGGCCGGGGCACGGGGAGCTGTTTTTT.

The CDR3 spells CASKLGGVNTEAFF. Written as DNA, the CDR3 is TGTGCCAGTAAGCTGGGGGGAGTGAACACTGAAGCTTTCTTT. V is TRBV19 and J is TRBJ1-1; a weak D match, TRBD1 (5 bases). V was pared by 7 bases and J by 0 bases, with 12 bases between. Germline assignment: CDR1 LNHDA and CDR2 SQIVND (reference sequence). This CDR3 spans 14 amino acids.

This clonotype has at least ten counts. The chain joins TRBV12-3 or TRBV12-4 to TRBJ2-4, with no clear D. The CDR3 contains 16 residues. V shed 5 bases and J shed 2 bases, with 16 bases lying between them. CDR3 protein: CASSRETVTSKNIQYF. CDR3 coding DNA: TGTGCCAGCAGTAGAGAGACGGTCACCTCCAAAAACATTCAGTACTTC.

This sequence joins TRBV7-2 and TRBJ2-4; D possibly corresponds to TRBD1 (6 bases). V gave up 1 base and J gave up 0 bases, with 19 bases separating them. The CDR3 extends over 19 amino acids. CDR1 is SGHTA, CDR2 FQGNSA, per germline. The CDR3 sequence: CASSLVIAGASLAKNIQYF. The CDR3 DNA reads TGTGCCAGCAGCTTAGTCATAGCAGGGGCCTCACTAGCCAAAAACATTCAGTACTTC.

J is TRBJ2-5 and V is TRBV6-1, with D tentatively TRBD2 (5 bases). Trimming removed 6 bases at V and 3 bases at J, with 23 bases between. Germline V lookup: CDR1 MNHNS, CDR2 SASEGT. The CDR3 length is 17 residues. This CDR3 reads CASSTTITRGNKETQYF. The CDR3 DNA is TGTGCCAGCAGCACGACAATCACAAGAGGGAACAAAGAGACCCAGTACTTC.

This clonotype was detected only a few times. Here the CDR3 reads CASSPTHFTDTQYF. The CDR3 coding sequence is TGTGCCAGCAGCCCCACCCATTTCACAGATACGCAGTATTTT. The chain employs TRBV7-2 and TRBJ2-3; no firm D call. The V end was cut by 5 bases, the J end by 2 bases, with 11 bases between. Germline V gene data show CDR1 as SGHTA and CDR2 as FQGNSA. This CDR3 has 14 residues.

The V gene is TRBV7-6, the J gene TRBJ2-7; no firm D call. CDR1 and CDR2 from the germline V gene are SGHVS and FNYEAQ. This CDR3 spans 12 amino acids. With 8 bases removed from V and 5 bases from J, the gap between germline ends came to 13 bases. CDR3 sequence: CASRARSHEQYF. CDR3 nucleotide sequence: TGTGCCAGCCGAGCTAGGAGCCACGAGCAGTACTTC.

This clonotype was counted a few times. V usage is TRBV19 and J usage is TRBJ1-5; D unclear. Per the germline V gene, CDR1 is LNHDA and CDR2 is SQIVND (reference sequence). V lost 1 base and J lost 2, with 9 bases in between. The CDR3 totals 15 residues. For the CDR3, the DNA is TGTGCCAGTAGTATAGTCCTGGAGGGCAATCAGCCCCAGCATTTT. This sequence encodes CASSIVLEGNQPQHF. The full variable domain, in which reference TRBV19 and TRBJ1-5 provide the parts outside the CDR3, is DGGITQSPKYLFRKEGQNVTLSCEQNLNHDAMYWYRQDPGQGLRLIYYSQIVNDFQKGDIAEGYSVSREKKESFPLTVTSAQKNPTAFYLCASSIVLEGNQPQHFGDGTRLSIL.

In this sample, this clonotype turned up many times. The chain uses TRBV28 and TRBJ1-5, with D possibly being TRBD1 (5 bases). In germline, CDR1 is MDHEN, CDR2 SYDVKM. V lost 10 bases to trimming and J lost 6 bases, with 16 bases between them. The CDR3 contains 13 residues. This chain's CDR3 is CATNVRATQPQHF. CDR3 DNA sequence: TGTGCCACTAACGTCAGGGCGACTCAGCCCCAGCATTTT.

The chain combines TRBV10-3 with TRBJ2-7; unclear D gene. The CDR3 is 16 amino acids. Looked up from germline, CDR1 is ENHRY and CDR2 is SYGVKD. The ends were cut back, 5 bases at V and 2 bases at J, with 19 bases in the middle. The CDR3 protein is CAISSSGQKTTYEQYF. Here the CDR3 DNA reads TGTGCCATCAGTTCCTCAGGCCAAAAAACAACCTACGAGCAGTACTTC.

This sequence joins TRBV7-2 and TRBJ2-1, with TRBD1 matching over 7 bases. The V gene end was trimmed by 5 bases and the J gene end by 7 bases; junction bases not matched to a gene: 17. The germline gives CDR1 SGHTA, CDR2 FQGNSA. The CDR3 covers 17 residues. This CDR3 is CASSKTTTGPSGNEQFF. The CDR3 DNA follows: TGTGCCAGCAGCAAAACGACGACAGGGCCATCGGGGAATGAGCAGTTCTTC.

This clonotype has more than one count but fewer than ten. This chain connects TRBV28 to TRBJ1-2; D is undetermined. Germline lookup yields CDR1 MDHEN and CDR2 SYDVKM. This CDR3 is built from 12 residues. The V end was cut by 6 bases, the J end by 4 bases, with 9 bases between. The CDR3 DNA sequence: TGTGCCAGCAGGACGGACGGCTATGGCTACACCTTC. It codes for CASRTDGYGYTF.

The chain uses TRBV5-6 and TRBJ2-2; 7 bases fit TRBD1. This CDR3 contains 15 residues. V was clipped by 2 bases and J by 8 bases; unmatched bases: 9. The germline gives CDR1 SGHDT, CDR2 YYEEEE. The CDR3 reads CASSFGTVTSGELFF. The CDR3 coding sequence is TGTGCCAGCAGCTTCGGGACAGTCACCTCGGGGGAGCTGTTTTTT.

A note on this clonotype: This may be a read error, as it is one base from a much larger clone. This chain joins TRBV2 and TRBJ2-5, with a possible D match to TRBD2 (6 bases). Germline-derived CDR1 and CDR2 are SNHLY and FYNNEI. The CDR3 extends over 14 amino acids. This chain's CDR3 is CASVRGSPGETRYF. The CDR3 DNA follows: TGTGCCAGCGTTCGGGGGAGTCCCGGAGAGACCCGGTACTTC.

There are many counts of this clonotype. The V call is TRBV5-5, the J call TRBJ2-7, with TRBD2 matching over 9 bases. The CDR3 has 15 residues. J was trimmed by 3 bases and V by 0 bases; bases with no gene match: 4. Per germline, CDR1 SGHKS and CDR2 YYEKEE (reference sequence). As DNA, the CDR3 is TGTGCCAGCAGCTTGGGACTAGCGGAGAGCTACGAGCAGTACTTC. Amino acids: CASSLGLAESYEQYF.

The chain uses TRBV9 and TRBJ1-2; 7 nucleotides align to TRBD1. Germline V CDR1 and CDR2: SGDLS, YYNGEE. The CDR3 contains 11 residues. CDR3 region: CGSGGNYGYTF. The CDR3 coding sequence is TGTGGTTCAGGGGGTAACTATGGCTACACCTTC.

The chain couples TRBV7-6 to TRBJ2-5, with D uncertain. The V end was cut by 1 base, the J end by 4 bases, with 13 bases between. The CDR3 contains 15 residues. Germline V gene lookup returns CDR1 SGHVS and CDR2 FNYEAQ. The DNA of the CDR3 is TGTGCCAGCAGCTTAGATGGCAGCCCAAGAGAGACCCAGTACTTC. Translated: CASSLDGSPRETQYF. Filled out from reference TRBV7-6 and TRBJ2-5, the complete variable domain reads GAGVSQSPRYKVTKRGQDVALRCDPISGHVSLYWYRQALGQGPEFLTYFNYEAQQDKSGLPNDRFSAERPEGSISTLTIQRTEQRDSAMYRCASSLDGSPRETQYFGPGTRLLVL.

Ten or more counts support this clonotype. Since no conserved phenylalanine or tryptophan closes the CDR3, a read error is the likely cause. Because the CDR3's place on the DNA is in doubt, the DNA is left out and the CDR3 is given as listed by TCRdb. This sequence joins TRBV30 and TRBJ1-1; the table's D call, TRBD1, was not checked against the DNA. Per the germline V gene, CDR1 is GTSNPN and CDR2 is SVGIG (reference sequence). The CDR3 is 12 amino acids long, termini counted. The CDR3 sequence: CAWSGPRTAGLL.